These 25 T cell receptor beta chains originate from one sample sequenced in a study of Graves' ophthalmopathy and Graves' hyperthyroidism. Investigators amplified TCR beta CDR3 regions from RNA transcripts. After a first-round RT-PCR with HTBI primers, a second-round multiplex PCR was run. TCRdb itself ran the multiplex PCR reads through MiXCR, one entry per CDR3 protein. This repertoire shows over a million distinct CDR3 sequences, about 35% found once; its top ten account for over 8.5%. Sequenced sample: peripheral blood or thyroid tissue (not recorded which). Receptor source: an adult man with Graves' hyperthyroidism.

This clonotype was recorded many times. The chain combines TRBV10-3 with TRBJ1-6; possible D gene TRBD1, 6 bases. Trimming stripped 4 bases from V and 6 bases from J, with 7 bases between. CDR3 length: 13 amino acids. Germline assignment: CDR1 ENHRY and CDR2 SYGVKD. CDR3 sequence reads: CAISGQVNSPLHF. The CDR3, as DNA: TGTGCCATCAGTGGACAGGTTAATTCACCCCTCCACTTT.

V and J are TRBV6-6 and TRBJ1-1; D call uncertain. Trimming removed 0 bases from V and 2 bases from J, with 10 bases in between. Germline V gives CDR1 MNHNY, CDR2 SVGAGI (reference sequence). This CDR3 contains 15 residues. The CDR3 protein is CASSYSEAINTEAFF. DNA of the CDR3: TGTGCCAGCAGTTACTCGGAGGCAATAAACACTGAAGCTTTCTTT.

This clonotype was recorded only once. V gene TRBV20-1 combines with J gene TRBJ2-7, with 11 bases lining up with TRBD2. The CDR3 is 13 residues long. In germline, CDR1 is DFQATT, CDR2 SNEGSKA (reference sequence). J was trimmed by 5 bases and V by 8 bases; bases with no gene match: 8. The CDR3 loop reads CSSGTSGTNEQYF. The CDR3 DNA follows: TGCAGTTCCGGGACTAGCGGTACCAACGAGCAGTACTTC.

With respect to this clonotype: This may arise from a read error, as a much more abundant clone is one base away. This chain uses TRBV9 with TRBJ1-6; weak D call: TRBD1 (6 bases). The germline CDR1 and CDR2 sequences are SGDLS and YYNGEE. The CDR3 has 15 amino acids. Trimming removed 0 bases at V and 8 bases at J, with 12 bases between. CDR3 sequence reads: CASSVEGVGDSPLHF. CDR3 nucleotide sequence: TGTGCCAGCAGCGTAGAGGGGGTTGGAGATTCACCCCTCCACTTT.

This clonotype was observed many times. The CDR3 loop reads CATMDSYGYTF. As DNA, the CDR3 is TGCGCCACCATGGACAGCTATGGCTACACCTTC. This chain joins TRBV10-2 and TRBJ1-2; a possible D gene is TRBD1 (6 bases). The CDR3 loop spans 11 amino acids. Trimming stripped 10 bases from V and 4 bases from J, with 10 bases between. The germline gives CDR1 WSHSY, CDR2 SAAADI.

The rearrangement uses TRBV7-2 and TRBJ1-6; D call uncertain. The CDR3 extends over 15 amino acids. The ends were cut back, 1 base at V and 14 bases at J, with 18 bases in the middle. The germline V gene has CDR1 SGHTA and CDR2 FQGNSA. The DNA for the CDR3 is TGTGCCAGCAGCTTAGGCTCCGGGAAGATTAGAACCCTCCACTTT. Its translation is CASSLGSGKIRTLHF.

In its sample, this clonotype was seen many times. At one end the junction does not follow the germline gene, possibly because of a read error. The J gene is TRBJ2-7, the V gene TRBV5-1; D may be TRBD1 (6 bases). The CDR3 covers 14 residues. Germline CDR1 is SGHRS and CDR2 is YFSETQ. CDR3 coding DNA: TGTGCCAGCAGCTTAGGTTCGACAGGCTACGAGCAGTACTTC. This translates into CASSLGSTGYEQYF.

The gene calls are TRBV28 and TRBJ2-7, with a possible D match to TRBD1 (6 bases). The germline CDR1 and CDR2 sequences are MDHEN and SYDVKM. The CDR3 covers 14 residues. V was cut by 2 bases and J by 3 bases, with 11 bases left in between. As DNA, the CDR3 is TGTGCCAGCAGTTTACTTACAGGGAACTACGAGCAGTACTTC. Its translation is CASSLLTGNYEQYF.

This clonotype was seen a few times. This chain links TRBV7-9 with TRBJ1-6; no reliable D call. Trimming left V 3 bases short and J 7 bases short, with 10 bases between. The germline gives CDR1 SEHNR, CDR2 FQNEAQ (reference sequence). The CDR3 has 14 amino acids. The CDR3 nucleotides read TGTGCCAGCAGCTTCGAGGGAGCCAATTCACCCCTCCACTTT. As protein: CASSFEGANSPLHF.

This chain joins TRBV7-9 and TRBJ1-5; TRBD1 agrees at 8 bases. In germline, CDR1 is SEHNR, CDR2 FQNEAQ (reference sequence). The CDR3 length is 12 residues. The ends lost 5 bases at V and 11 bases at J; junction bases unmatched: 5. The CDR3 sequence: CASSHRDRTQHF. DNA for the CDR3: TGTGCCAGCAGCCACCGGGACAGGACCCAGCATTTT.

This chain connects TRBV10-3 to TRBJ2-7; D possibly corresponds to TRBD2 (5 bases). CDR3 length: 14 residues. Deletions cut 10 bases from V and 6 bases from J, with 22 bases between. Per the germline V gene, CDR1 is ENHRY and CDR2 is SYGVKD. Here the CDR3 reads CASRTPSLAGEQYF. The CDR3 DNA reads TGTGCCAGCAGAACTCCCTCTCTTGCGGGCGAGCAGTACTTC.

This clonotype was seen at least ten times. V and J are TRBV7-2 and TRBJ1-5; 10 bases fit TRBD1. J was trimmed by 5 bases and V by 5 bases; bases with no gene match: 9. The length of the CDR3 is 16 residues. The germline gives CDR1 SGHTA, CDR2 FQGNSA. CDR3 loop: CASSSAPGQGYQPQHF. CDR3 in DNA: TGTGCCAGCAGCAGCGCCCCGGGACAGGGGTATCAGCCCCAGCATTTT.

To note about this clonotype: Germline is not matched at one junction end, which may reflect a read error. CDR3 in DNA: TGCGCCAGCAGCCCCAGTCCGGCGGAGACCCAGTACTTC. Translating it yields CASSPSPAETQYF. The J gene is TRBJ2-5, the V gene TRBV7-2; D not resolved. The CDR3 spans 13 residues. Germline V gives CDR1 SGHTA, CDR2 FQGNSA.

This chain uses TRBV6-5 with TRBJ1-6; a possible D gene is TRBD1 (6 bases). The CDR3 runs to 16 residues. The germline V gene has CDR1 MNHEY and CDR2 SVGAGI. V was cut by 6 bases and J by 3 bases, with 15 bases left in between. The chain's CDR3 is CASRTGIVDYNSPLHF. In DNA form, the CDR3 reads TGTGCCAGCAGAACAGGGATAGTTGACTATAATTCACCCCTCCACTTT.

The chain carries TRBV2 and TRBJ2-2; 8 bases line up with TRBD1. The CDR3 is made up of 14 amino acids. Germline trimming cut 6 bases from V and 5 bases from J; bases unmatched to any gene: 5. The germline gives CDR1 SNHLY, CDR2 FYNNEI. Written as DNA, the CDR3 is TGTGCCAGCAGCCACAGGGGGAGGACCGGGGAGCTGTTTTTT. Translation: CASSHRGRTGELFF.

This clonotype was observed at least ten times. The chain employs TRBV24-1 and TRBJ2-7; 7 bases fit TRBD1. This CDR3 has 17 residues. V trimming: 0 bases; J trimming: 7 bases; junction bases outside the gene matches: 14. In germline, CDR1 is KGHDR, CDR2 SFDVKD. The CDR3 region is CATSDLPWVTGPSEQYF. As DNA, the CDR3 is TGTGCCACCAGTGATTTGCCGTGGGTGACAGGGCCCTCTGAGCAGTACTTC.

This clonotype occurred many times. The chain recombines TRBV6-5 with TRBJ1-1, with D possibly matching TRBD1 (6 bases). The length of the CDR3 is 14 residues. The germline CDR1 and CDR2 sequences are MNHEY and SVGAGI. Deletions cut 6 bases from V and 3 bases from J, with 14 bases between. CDR3 sequence: CASSLIQGYTEAFF. CDR3 DNA sequence: TGTGCCAGCAGCTTGATACAGGGTTACACTGAAGCTTTCTTT.

This clonotype has at least ten counts. The rearrangement links TRBV25-1 to TRBJ2-2; no clear D gene. The V end lost 1 base, the J end lost 4 bases, and 13 bases lay between the germline ends. The CDR3 spans 16 residues. CDR1 MGHDK and CDR2 SYGVNS come from the germline V gene. CDR3 in DNA: TGTGCCAGCAGTGAATCGCAAAGGAGTACCACCGGGGAGCTGTTTTTT. As protein: CASSESQRSTTGELFF.

Ten or more counts support this clonotype. This chain links TRBV19 with TRBJ1-2, with D possibly matching TRBD1 (5 bases). Germline CDR1 LNHDA, CDR2 SQIVND (reference sequence). Deletions cut 1 base from V and 1 base from J, with 10 bases between. CDR3 size: 15 residues. The CDR3 DNA reads TGTGCCAGTAGTATAGGCCAGGGCAATAACTATGGCTACACCTTC. This encodes CASSIGQGNNYGYTF. Together with reference TRBV19 and TRBJ1-2, the CDR3 gives the full variable domain: DGGITQSPKYLFRKEGQNVTLSCEQNLNHDAMYWYRQDPGQGLRLIYYSQIVNDFQKGDIAEGYSVSREKKESFPLTVTSAQKNPTAFYLCASSIGQGNNYGYTFGSGTRLTVV.

The V gene is TRBV24-1, the J gene TRBJ2-5; D is possibly TRBD2 (5 bases). The CDR3 is 13 residues long. CDR1 is KGHDR and CDR2 is SFDVKD in the germline V gene. The germline V and J ends were trimmed by 5 bases and 3 bases, with 9 bases remaining between them. The CDR3 spells CATSASKKETQYF. Written as DNA, the CDR3 is TGTGCCACCAGTGCTAGCAAAAAAGAGACCCAGTACTTC.

This rearrangement joins TRBV2 to TRBJ2-7; tentative D call: TRBD1 (6 bases). The CDR3 is 15 amino acids. The germline V and J ends were trimmed by 4 bases and 2 bases, with 15 bases remaining between them. The V gene's germline CDR1 is SNHLY and CDR2 FYNNEI. Here the CDR3 reads CASSARRTATYEQYF. The CDR3 nucleotides read TGTGCCAGCAGTGCTAGGAGGACAGCCACCTACGAGCAGTACTTC. Based on the CDR3 plus reference TRBV2 and TRBJ2-7, the full variable domain is EPEVTQTPSHQVTQMGQEVILRCVPISNHLYFYWYRQILGQKVEFLVSFYNNEISEKSEIFDDQFSVERPDGSNFTLKIRSTKLEDSAMYFCASSARRTATYEQYFGPGTRLTVT.

This chain connects TRBV12-3 or TRBV12-4 to TRBJ2-5, with 7 bases that match TRBD2. This CDR3 is 14 amino acids long. The junction had 8 bases not matched to a gene; V was cut back by 7 bases and J by 3 bases. For the CDR3, the DNA is TGTGCCAGCACCCCGGGGGGTCGTGAAGAGACCCAGTACTTC. Amino acid sequence: CASTPGGREETQYF.

As regards this clonotype: The CDR3 end shows no conserved phenylalanine or tryptophan, and so a read error is likely. The DNA is left out, because the CDR3 cannot be placed on it with certainty; the CDR3 is given as TCRdb lists it. The chain recombines TRBV7-2 with TRBJ2-7; TRBD2, as called in the table, went unchecked against the DNA. Including both end residues, the CDR3 is 12 amino acids long. CDR1 and CDR2 from the germline V gene are SGHTA and FQGNSA. CDR3 region: CASSLVERRVAG.

This chain connects TRBV10-3 to TRBJ1-4, with TRBD1 as a possible D gene (5 bases). V shed 0 bases and J shed 6 bases, with 11 bases lying between them. This CDR3 spans 15 amino acids. Germline V gene data show CDR1 as ENHRY and CDR2 as SYGVKD. CDR3 nucleotide sequence: TGTGCCATCAGTGAGTCTGACAGCGCCGATGAAAAACTGTTTTTT. It encodes CAISESDSADEKLFF.

This clonotype occurred a few times. CDR3 nucleotides: TGCGCCAGCAGCCAAGAACCTAGCGGGGGTACCCTGGGAGAGACCCAGTACTTC. Its protein is CASSQEPSGGTLGETQYF. V usage is TRBV4-1 and J usage is TRBJ2-5; 10 positions match TRBD2. V trimming: 0 bases; J trimming: 4 bases; junction bases outside the gene matches: 11. This CDR3 region has 18 residues. Germline CDR1 is MGHRA and CDR2 is YSYEKL.